These 22 T cell receptor beta chains originate from one sample sequenced in a study of esophageal squamous cell carcinoma under preoperative chemotherapy. MiXCR, run by TCRdb on the PCR reads, gives a single entry per CDR3 protein. The sample records about 9,300 distinct CDR3 sequences, around half being singletons. Time point defined: after preoperative PTX-NDP chemotherapy. This specimen was collected from a patient given preoperative chemotherapy. All receptors come from a human donor with esophageal squamous cell carcinoma. The donor label of this sample is uncertain.

This clonotype has ten or more counts. The V and J genes are TRBV14 and TRBJ2-5, with a possible D match to TRBD1 (6 bases). Germline loops: CDR1 SGHDN, CDR2 FVKESK. The CDR3 loop spans 13 amino acids. Deletions cut 1 base from V and 11 bases from J, with 14 bases between. The CDR3 DNA reads TGTGCCAGCAGCCAAGGCAGGGACAATGAGCAGTACTTC. This translates into CASSQGRDNEQYF.

This clonotype was picked up many times. The J gene is TRBJ2-1, the V gene TRBV6-5; 7 bases match TRBD2. Trimming cost V 0 bases and J 14 bases; bases outside gene matches: 4. Germline V CDR1 and CDR2: MNHEY, SVGAGI. The CDR3 covers 12 residues. The DNA of the CDR3 is TGTGCCAGCAGTTACTCACGGACTAGAGAGTTCTTC. Protein: CASSYSRTREFF.

For this clonotype: A junction boundary mismatches the germline segment, possibly from a read error. This sequence joins TRBV6-5 and TRBJ2-3; weak D call: TRBD2 (5 bases). Germline V gene lookup returns CDR1 MNHEY and CDR2 SVGAGI. CDR3 length equals 18 residues. This CDR3 is CASSLSGSGLSGRRTQYF. CDR3 nucleotide sequence: TGTGCCAGCAGTTTATCCGGGTCGGGGTTGTCGGGCAGAAGGACTCAGTATTTC.

The J gene is TRBJ2-3, the V gene TRBV6-1, with D maybe TRBD1 (5 bases). V was cut by 3 bases and J by 4 bases, with 14 bases left in between. This CDR3 comprises 15 residues. Germline CDR1 and CDR2: MNHNS and SASEGT. The CDR3 coding sequence is TGTGCCAGCAGTGAGGGGATAGGGGCCGCAGATACGCAGTATTTT. The encoded protein is CASSEGIGAADTQYF.

This clonotype has only a few counts. This rearrangement joins TRBV19 to TRBJ2-5, with 7 bases that match TRBD2. The J call may be mistaken, given a closer DNA end match to TRBJ2-7. CDR3 length equals 15 residues. Germline lookup yields CDR1 LNHDA and CDR2 SQIVND (reference sequence). The CDR3 bases are TGTGCCAGTAGTCCCGCGGGAGACGGCTCCTACGAGCAGTACTTC. Amino acids: CASSPAGDGSYEQYF.

The genes are TRBV4-2 and TRBJ2-1, with 8 nucleotides matching TRBD2. Germline CDR1 is LGHNA and CDR2 is YNFKEQ. The CDR3 spans 16 residues. J lost 6 bases, V lost 6 bases, and 13 bases had no gene match. The CDR3 here is CASRLSTTSGGNEQFF. Written as DNA, the CDR3 is TGTGCCAGCAGACTCAGCACAACTAGCGGAGGCAATGAGCAGTTCTTC.

This clonotype is judged medium-sized (0.01 to 0.1%). J is TRBJ2-1 and V is TRBV6-1; D tentatively fits TRBD1 or TRBD2 (5 bases each). The V end was cut by 11 bases, the J end by 7 bases, with 15 bases between. The CDR3 consists of 12 residues. Germline CDR1 and CDR2: MNHNS and SASEGT. The CDR3 DNA reads TGTGCCTCCCCCGGGACGGGGAATGAGCAGTTCTTC. Its protein is CASPGTGNEQFF.

The V gene is TRBV5-1, the J gene TRBJ2-3; possibly TRBD1 or TRBD2 for D (6 bases each). From germline, CDR1 is SGHRS and CDR2 YFSETQ. Between the trimmed V and J ends, which lost 4 bases and 1 base, there was a span of 25 bases. The CDR3 loop spans 19 amino acids. CDR3 amino acids: CASSPSIFGGYTGTDTQYF. As DNA, the CDR3 is TGCGCCAGCAGCCCGTCTATTTTCGGGGGCTACACCGGCACAGATACGCAGTATTTT.

The J gene is TRBJ2-6, the V gene TRBV11-2, with 8 bases that match TRBD1. Germline loops: CDR1 SGHAT, CDR2 FQNNGV. V shed 4 bases and J 2 bases; nucleotides not matched to a gene: 10. The CDR3 is 18 amino acids. CDR3 DNA sequence: TGTGCCAGCAGCTCAAGGACAGGGAGGCTTACTGGGGCCAACGTCCTGACTTTC. It encodes CASSSRTGRLTGANVLTF.

With regard to this clonotype: The junction shows a germline mismatch at one end, possibly a read error. This chain links TRBV4-2 with TRBJ2-3, with 8 positions matching TRBD1. CDR1 is LGHNA and CDR2 is YNFKEQ in the germline V gene. The CDR3 has 16 amino acids. The CDR3 bases are TGTGCCAGTCGGAGCACAGGGGGGAGAGCCAAAGACACGCAGTATTTC. It yields the protein CASRSTGGRAKDTQYF.

At least ten counts were recorded for this clonotype. The genes are TRBV3-1 and TRBJ2-3; TRBD2 aligns across 10 bases. This CDR3 spans 15 amino acids. Germline V gene data show CDR1 as LGHDT and CDR2 as YNNKEL (reference sequence). The V and J ends lost 8 bases and 0 bases, in that order; junction bases with no gene match: 5. The DNA for the CDR3 is TGTGCCAGCGGCACTAGCGGGATTAGCACAGATACGCAGTATTTT. Encoded protein: CASGTSGISTDTQYF.

About this clonotype: The CDR3 ends on some other residue instead of the conserved phenylalanine or tryptophan, so this is likely a read error. The limits of the CDR3 on the DNA are not certain, so only TCRdb's listed CDR3 is given. The chain employs TRBV7-8 and TRBJ2-5; the table's D call TRBD2 went unverified against the DNA. The germline gives CDR1 SGHVS, CDR2 FQNEAQ. A total of 16 residues make up the CDR3, ends included. The CDR3 is CASSTSGRGETQYFGA.

This clonotype was seen many times. The chain uses TRBV3-1 and TRBJ2-7; D may be TRBD1 (5 bases). This CDR3 region has 14 residues. CDR1 LGHDT and CDR2 YNNKEL come from the germline V gene (reference sequence). V lost 1 base and J lost 0, with 7 bases in between. CDR3 region: CASSQAQDSYEQYF. The CDR3 DNA reads TGTGCCAGCAGCCAAGCACAGGACTCCTACGAGCAGTACTTC.

As for this clonotype: A junction boundary mismatches the germline segment, possibly from a read error. The chain carries TRBV6-1 and TRBJ1-5, with TRBD1 matching over 10 bases. The CDR3 extends over 16 amino acids. CDR1 is MNHNS, CDR2 SASEGT, per germline. CDR3 sequence: CASSTAETGGNQPHHF. DNA for the CDR3: TGTGCCAGCAGCACCGCCGAGACAGGGGGCAATCAGCCCCACCATTTT.

By sample share, this clonotype is large (0.1 to 1%). V gene TRBV6-1 combines with J gene TRBJ2-3; no reliable D call. Trimming shortened V by 3 bases and J by 0 bases, and 13 bases separated the two germline ends. Per germline, CDR1 MNHNS and CDR2 SASEGT. CDR3 length: 16 amino acids. For the CDR3, the DNA is TGTGCCAGCAGTGACCTCCTGGGATCTAGCACAGATACGCAGTATTTT. It translates to CASSDLLGSSTDTQYF.

This clonotype appeared once. Its ends do not fully match the called genes, so a read error is possible. V gene TRBV6-8 combines with J gene TRBJ2-3; TRBD2 aligns across 8 bases. The length of the CDR3 is 16 residues. Germline CDR1 is MNHGY and CDR2 is SAAAGT. CDR3 nucleotide sequence: TGTGCCAGCGCGGGACTAGGGGGAAGGGTCACAGAGACGCAGTATTTC. Protein sequence: CASAGLGGRVTETQYF.

This rearrangement joins TRBV6-1 to TRBJ2-3, with 8 bases that match TRBD2. The CDR3 length is 17 residues. Germline V gives CDR1 MNHNS, CDR2 SASEGT. Unmatched junction bases numbered 10, after V lost 0 bases and J lost 5 bases. CDR3 DNA: TGTGCCAGCAGTGAAGCCCAGGGGCGGGGGGCCAAAGATACGCAGTATTTT. The encoded protein is CASSEAQGRGAKDTQYF.

The chain employs TRBV7-2 and TRBJ2-1, with TRBD1 matching 7 bases. The J call could be wrong; TRBJ2-7 is a better fit for the DNA end. This CDR3 region has 15 residues. In germline, CDR1 is SGHTA, CDR2 FQGNSA. Written as DNA, the CDR3 is TGTGCCAGCAGCCTCGGACAGGCGAGCTCCTACGAGCAGTACTTC. It specifies CASSLGQASSYEQYF.

The chain is built from TRBV12-3 or TRBV12-4 and TRBJ1-2; 7 nucleotides match TRBD1. The CDR3 loop spans 15 amino acids. V gave up 1 base and J gave up 3 bases; unmatched junction bases: 5. In DNA, the CDR3 is TGTGCCAGCAGTTTAGTACAGGGGTCGGACTATGGCTACACCTTC. Translated: CASSLVQGSDYGYTF.

This clonotype came up once. Germline is not matched at one junction end, which may reflect a read error. V and J are TRBV6-1 and TRBJ2-2, with D perhaps assigned TRBD1 or TRBD2 (5 bases each). This CDR3 is 13 amino acids long. Looked up from germline, CDR1 is MNHNS and CDR2 is SASEGT. Here the CDR3 reads CARGCAKARELFF. In DNA form, the CDR3 reads TGTGCCAGGGGTTGTGCGAAAGCCAGGGAGCTGTTTTTC.

This rearrangement joins TRBV10-1 to TRBJ1-1; D is uncertain. Trimming removed 9 bases from V and 6 bases from J, with 20 bases in between. Per the germline V gene, CDR1 is WNHNN and CDR2 is SYGVQD (reference sequence). This CDR3 region has 14 residues. In nucleotides, the CDR3 is TGCGCCAGTTCCGAGGATTTAGCGGCATCTGAAGCTTTCTTT. Its translation is CASSEDLAASEAFF.

About this clonotype: One end of the junction is discordant with germline, which a read error may explain. The chain couples TRBV6-5 to TRBJ2-1, with a weak D call TRBD1 (5 bases). CDR3 length: 13 residues. Germline CDR1 reads MNHEY; CDR2 reads SVGAGI. CDR3 sequence (DNA): TGTGGCAGCAGTTCTGTGACAGAAAATGAGCAGTTCTTT. The encoded protein is CGSSSVTENEQFF.